The 16 T cell receptor beta chains below come from one sample, sequenced in a study of long-term antiretroviral therapy in people with HIV. Run at survey level, the immunoSEQ assay was version v3.0. TCRdb's table, derived via immunoSEQ multiplex PCR, lists solely in-frame clones and lacks some. The sample shows 23,000 or so clones, around 86% of them seen only once. Sequenced material: unsorted PBMCs, taken 0.2 years before starting antiretroviral therapy. All receptors derive from a man younger than 30 with HIV.

Only one count was recorded for this clone. This chain links TRBV5-4 with TRBJ1-2; D uncertain. This CDR3 comprises 15 residues. CDR1 and CDR2 (germline): SGHNT, YYREEE (reference sequence). V lost 3 bases and J lost 1, with 13 bases in between. CDR3 in DNA: TGTGCCAGCAGCTACCCCGGGCCGATTAACTATGGCTACACCTTC. It is translated as CASSYPGPINYGYTF.

The V gene is TRBV18, the J gene TRBJ2-2; D call uncertain. The ends were cut back, 1 base at V and 6 bases at J, with 9 bases in the middle. Germline V CDR1 and CDR2: KGHSH, LQKENI. This CDR3 spans 14 amino acids. CDR3 region: CASSPLQTAGELFF. The CDR3 region has the DNA TGTGCCAGCTCACCACTGCAGACGGCCGGGGAGCTGTTTTTT.

This chain links TRBV6-5 with TRBJ2-1; 7 nucleotides line up with TRBD2. The CDR3 runs to 13 residues. V lost 5 bases to trimming and J lost 4 bases; unmatched junction nucleotides: 2. CDR1 MNHEY and CDR2 SVGAGI come from the germline V gene. The DNA of the CDR3 is TGTGCCAGCAGTAGCGGGGCATACAATGAGCAGTTCTTC. Translated, it gives CASSSGAYNEQFF.

The V call is TRBV15, the J call TRBJ1-5; a weak D match, TRBD1 (5 bases). This CDR3 comprises 15 residues. Trimming took off 4 bases at V and 1 base at J, with 11 bases between the two ends. CDR1 and CDR2 from the germline V gene are LNHNV and YYDKDF (reference sequence). In DNA form, the CDR3 reads TGTGCCACCAGCAAACTCAGGGAGAGCAATCAGCCCCAGCATTTT. Protein: CATSKLRESNQPQHF.

V is TRBV11-2 and J is TRBJ2-1, with D possibly matching TRBD1 (5 bases). The V end lost 3 bases, the J end lost 5 bases, and 14 bases lay between the germline ends. Germline CDR1 is SGHAT and CDR2 is FQNNGV. The CDR3 totals 15 residues. CDR3 sequence reads: CASSLTAGNNNEQFF. CDR3 nucleotide sequence: TGTGCCAGCAGCTTGACGGCAGGGAACAACAATGAGCAGTTCTTC.

V is TRBV7-9 and J is TRBJ2-3; D gene unclear. The CDR3 has 10 amino acids. Trimming left V 1 base short and J 7 bases short, with 0 bases between. CDR1 SEHNR and CDR2 FQNEAQ come from the germline V gene (reference sequence). As DNA, the CDR3 is TGTGCCAGCAGCTTAGATACGCAGTATTTT. Translation: CASSLDTQYF. Complete variable domain (other parts from reference TRBV7-9 and TRBJ2-3): DTGVSQNPRHKITKRGQNVTFRCDPISEHNRLYWYRQTLGQGPEFLTYFQNEAQLEKSRLLSDRFSAERPKGSFSTLEIQRTEQGDSAMYLCASSLDTQYFGPGTRLTVL.

This clone was observed a single time. In nucleotides, the CDR3 is TGTGCCAGCAGGCATGCAGGGGAAGCTTTCTTT. Protein product: CASRHAGEAFF. V gene TRBV6-6 combines with J gene TRBJ1-1, with D maybe TRBD1 (5 bases). Per germline, CDR1 MNHNY and CDR2 SVGAGI (reference sequence). The CDR3 consists of 11 residues. The V and J ends lost 6 bases and 8 bases respectively, with 10 bases between them.

The chain recombines TRBV19 with TRBJ2-5; TRBD2 matches at 8 bases. This CDR3 spans 13 amino acids. V dropped 4 bases and J dropped 4; count of bases not matched to a gene: 2. Germline lookup yields CDR1 LNHDA and CDR2 SQIVND (reference sequence). The CDR3 sequence: CASSTGGVETQYF. The CDR3 bases are TGTGCCAGTAGTACGGGGGGGGTAGAGACCCAGTACTTC.

The chain links TRBV7-6 to TRBJ1-1; D remains ambiguous. The CDR3 extends over 13 amino acids. Per germline, CDR1 SGHVS and CDR2 FNYEAQ. V was trimmed by 4 bases and J by 1 base, leaving 7 bases between them. In DNA, the CDR3 is TGTGCCAGCAGCTCTGAACCGAACACTGAAGCTTTCTTT. Its protein product is CASSSEPNTEAFF.

The rearrangement joins TRBV4-2 to TRBJ2-2, with unresolved D. Trimming cost V 1 base and J 1 base, with 4 bases left between them. This CDR3 is 14 amino acids long. CDR1 and CDR2 from the germline V gene are LGHNA and YNFKEQ. The CDR3 DNA follows: TGTGCCAGCAGCCAAGGACAGAACACCGGGGAGCTGTTTTTT. Protein: CASSQGQNTGELFF.

This clone was observed a few times. CDR3 loop: CASSPTAYEQYF. In nucleotides, the CDR3 is TGTGCCAGCTCACCCACAGCCTACGAGCAGTACTTC. The J gene is TRBJ2-7, the V gene TRBV18; no clear D gene. With 3 bases removed from V and 2 bases from J, the gap between germline ends came to 5 bases. Germline values: CDR1 KGHSH, CDR2 LQKENI. CDR3 size: 12 residues.

The V gene is TRBV4-3, the J gene TRBJ2-2; TRBD1 might be the D (6 bases). With 4 bases removed from V and 6 bases from J, the gap between germline ends came to 12 bases. The germline V gene encodes CDR1 LGHNA and CDR2 YSLEER. The CDR3 has 14 residues. CDR3 bases: TGCGCCAGCAGCCGTTTACAGGGCTCCGGGGAGCTGTTTTTT. It encodes CASSRLQGSGELFF.

The chain couples TRBV4-3 to TRBJ2-1, with D possibly matching TRBD2 (6 bases). This CDR3 spans 14 amino acids. V lost 1 base to trimming and J lost 8 bases, with 12 bases between them. Germline CDR1 is LGHNA and CDR2 is YSLEER. CDR3 coding DNA: TGCGCCAGCAGCCAAGTGACTAGTGACCATGAGCAGTTCTTC. Its protein product is CASSQVTSDHEQFF.

The CDR3 loop is CSVTRGMNTEAFF. In DNA form, the CDR3 reads TGCAGCGTTACACGGGGGATGAACACTGAAGCTTTCTTT. The chain links TRBV29-1 to TRBJ1-1; tentative D call: TRBD1 (5 bases). Trimming took 5 bases from V and 0 from J, leaving 10 bases between them. Germline CDR1 SQVTM, CDR2 ANQGSEA. The CDR3 runs 13 residues. The full variable domain, with the rest looked up from reference TRBV29-1 and TRBJ1-1, is SAVISQKPSRDICQRGTSLTIQCQVDSQVTMMFWYRQQPGQSLTLIATANQGSEATYESGFVIDKFPISRPNLTFSTLTVSNMSPEDSSIYLCSVTRGMNTEAFFGQGTRLTVV.

This clone has just one count. One end of the junction varies from germline; a read error may be responsible. The chain links TRBV10-3 to TRBJ2-7; TRBD2 aligns across 9 bases. Germline-derived CDR1 and CDR2 are ENHRY and SYGVKD. The length of the CDR3 is 15 residues. For the CDR3, the DNA is TGTGCCAGCAGTTTTACTAGCGGGCCCTCCTACGAGCAGTACTTC. Translation: CASSFTSGPSYEQYF.

V usage is TRBV27 and J usage is TRBJ2-1; D unresolved. V lost 4 bases and J 4 bases, leaving 11 bases between the germline ends. The germline CDR1 and CDR2 sequences are MNHEY and SMNVEV (reference sequence). The CDR3 loop spans 14 amino acids. In DNA form, the CDR3 reads TGTGCCAGCAGTTCAGTTGCCACTTACAATGAGCAGTTCTTC. Translating gives CASSSVATYNEQFF.